These 16 T cell receptor beta chains were all obtained from the same sample, sequenced in a study of cytomegalovirus exposure and HLA in healthy donors. Vbeta (60) and Jbeta (13) primers were used in the PCR. Repertoires were generated with immunoSEQ multiplex PCR, while TCRdb's copy carries only in-frame clones and drops some. Here the sample spans fewer than 200,000 clones, roughly a tenth being singletons. Sequencing used PBMCs. The source is a woman younger than 45 in good health and CMV-seropositive.

This clone was seen more than once but under ten times. The V gene is TRBV7-9, the J gene TRBJ1-1; no reliable D call. This CDR3 region has 13 residues. Trimming removed 4 bases at V and 1 base at J, with 7 bases between. The germline V gene has CDR1 SEHNR and CDR2 FQNEAQ (reference sequence). In nucleotides, the CDR3 is TGTGCCAGCAGCTATCAAGCGAACACTGAAGCTTTCTTT. Amino acids: CASSYQANTEAFF. The whole variable domain, remainder taken from reference TRBV7-9 and TRBJ1-1, is DTGVSQNPRHKITKRGQNVTFRCDPISEHNRLYWYRQTLGQGPEFLTYFQNEAQLEKSRLLSDRFSAERPKGSFSTLEIQRTEQGDSAMYLCASSYQANTEAFFGQGTRLTVV.

The CDR3, as DNA: TGTGCCAGCAGCTCCCGCTACGAGCAGTACTTC. It yields the protein CASSSRYEQYF. V is TRBV7-2 and J is TRBJ2-7; D call uncertain. CDR1 is SGHTA, CDR2 FQGNSA, per germline. This CDR3 has 11 residues. Trimming pared 4 bases from V and 3 bases from J, leaving 4 bases between.

The chain uses TRBV5-6 and TRBJ2-1, with no clear D. This CDR3 spans 14 amino acids. Germline V lookup: CDR1 SGHDT, CDR2 YYEEEE. The V end was cut by 2 bases, the J end by 0 bases, with 6 bases between. CDR3 DNA: TGTGCCAGCAGCTTTGACACCTCCTACAATGAGCAGTTCTTC. Protein sequence: CASSFDTSYNEQFF.

This clone has only a few counts. CDR3 nucleotides: TGTGCCAGCACTAGACAGGGCGGAGTATATGGCTACACCTTC. Protein product: CASTRQGGVYGYTF. The V gene is TRBV2, the J gene TRBJ1-2; 7 nucleotides agree with TRBD1. Germline CDR1 reads SNHLY; CDR2 reads FYNNEI. With V trimmed by 7 bases and J by 5 bases, 10 bases remained unmatched. This CDR3 spans 14 amino acids.

This clone occurred a few times. The chain has TRBV7-9 and TRBJ2-2; the D gene is possibly TRBD2 (5 bases). V lost 5 bases and J 5 bases, leaving 9 bases between the germline ends. The CDR3 has 13 residues. Germline CDR1 SEHNR, CDR2 FQNEAQ (reference sequence). This CDR3 reads CASSLPGTGELFF. The CDR3 coding sequence is TGTGCCAGCAGCCTACCGGGGACCGGGGAGCTGTTTTTT.

The CDR3 region has the DNA TGTGCCAGCAGTGGGCAGGGTCGGGCTAACTATGGCTACACCTTC. Translating gives CASSGQGRANYGYTF. The chain couples TRBV6-5 to TRBJ1-2; maybe TRBD1 (5 bases). Germline CDR1 is MNHEY and CDR2 is SVGAGI. The CDR3 loop spans 15 amino acids. Trimming took off 5 bases at V and 0 bases at J, with 13 bases between the two ends.

The rearrangement links TRBV5-1 to TRBJ1-5; weak D call: TRBD1 (6 bases). There are 18 residues in the CDR3. The germline CDR1 and CDR2 sequences are SGHRS and YFSETQ. The V gene lost 4 bases and the J gene lost 4 bases, with 24 bases spanning the gap. The CDR3 nucleotides read TGCGCCAGCAGCCCCAACCCCCGGGACATCTCCCCGAATCAGCCCCAGCATTTT. Its protein product is CASSPNPRDISPNQPQHF.

This clone was seen a handful of times. CDR3 DNA sequence: TGTGCCAGCAGTTGGGGGACTAGCGGGTACGAGCAGTACTTC. Translated: CASSWGTSGYEQYF. The rearrangement uses TRBV27 and TRBJ2-7; TRBD2 matches 12 bases. Germline V CDR1 and CDR2: MNHEY, SMNVEV (reference sequence). Trimming removed 4 bases from V and 4 bases from J; junction bases left unmatched: 2. The CDR3 is 14 amino acids.

In this sample, this clone turned up a few times. This rearrangement joins TRBV11-2 to TRBJ2-5, with unresolved D. In germline, CDR1 is SGHAT, CDR2 FQNNGV. This CDR3 region has 15 residues. Trimming removed 2 bases at V and 0 bases at J, with 10 bases between. For the CDR3, the DNA is TGTGCCAGCAGCTTACTGCCGGAGTACCAAGAGACCCAGTACTTC. It encodes CASSLLPEYQETQYF.

The rearrangement joins TRBV29-1 to TRBJ2-3; TRBD1 is a possible D gene (5 bases). This CDR3 region has 14 residues. Trimming pared 7 bases from V and 0 bases from J, leaving 14 bases between. Germline V gene lookup returns CDR1 SQVTM and CDR2 ANQGSEA. The CDR3 loop reads CSAEGPGSTDTQYF. The CDR3, as DNA: TGCAGCGCCGAAGGCCCAGGGAGCACAGATACGCAGTATTTT.

V and J are TRBV2 and TRBJ2-1; TRBD2 matches at 8 bases. Germline values: CDR1 SNHLY, CDR2 FYNNEI. The J segment lost 0 bases and the V segment lost 8 bases, leaving 9 bases of the junction unmatched. The length of the CDR3 is 16 residues. The DNA for the CDR3 is TGTGCCAGCGGGCGACTAGCGTCATTCTCCTACAATGAGCAGTTCTTC. Translation gives CASGRLASFSYNEQFF.

The rearrangement uses TRBV5-6 and TRBJ1-5, with 8 positions matching TRBD1. CDR1 and CDR2 (germline): SGHDT, YYEEEE. The CDR3 runs 14 residues. Trimming took 3 bases from V and 2 from J; bases not matched to a gene: 1. For the CDR3, the DNA is TGTGCCAGCAGCTCGACAGGGGGCAATCAGCCCCAGCATTTT. Residues: CASSSTGGNQPQHF.

This chain uses TRBV19 with TRBJ1-1, with D maybe TRBD1 (5 bases). The CDR3 loop spans 13 amino acids. Germline V gene lookup returns CDR1 LNHDA and CDR2 SQIVND (reference sequence). The V end was cut by 5 bases, the J end by 1 base, with 8 bases between. The CDR3: CASSLTENTEAFF. DNA for the CDR3: TGTGCCAGTAGTTTGACAGAGAACACTGAAGCTTTCTTT.

The rearrangement uses TRBV29-1 and TRBJ1-1; possible D gene TRBD1, 5 bases. Germline CDR1 and CDR2: SQVTM and ANQGSEA. There are 11 residues in the CDR3. Trimming cost V 2 bases and J 6 bases, with 7 bases left between them. Here the CDR3 DNA reads TGCAGCGTTGAACAGGGCCCTGAAGCTTTCTTT. Protein sequence: CSVEQGPEAFF.

The chain couples TRBV18 to TRBJ2-7, with 10 bases fitting TRBD1. Per the germline V gene, CDR1 is KGHSH and CDR2 is LQKENI. With V trimmed by 3 bases and J by 2 bases, 1 base remained unmatched. This CDR3 has 14 amino acids. DNA of the CDR3: TGTGCCAGCTCACCCGGACAGGGGGCCTACGAGCAGTACTTC. It encodes CASSPGQGAYEQYF.

This clone was recorded a few times. The V and J genes are TRBV9 and TRBJ2-1; TRBD1 agrees at 9 bases. Looked up from germline, CDR1 is SGDLS and CDR2 is YYNGEE. The CDR3 is made up of 15 amino acids. V dropped 3 bases and J dropped 3; count of bases not matched to a gene: 4. CDR3 region: CASSGTGEGYNEQFF. Here the CDR3 DNA reads TGTGCCAGCAGCGGGACAGGGGAAGGCTACAATGAGCAGTTCTTC.